This T cell receptor beta chain derives from a study of cytomegalovirus exposure and HLA in healthy donors. Study at large: The early release's HLA-typed donors yielded tens of millions of unique TCRs.

Amplification used 60 Vbeta primers and 13 Jbeta primers. Using immunoSEQ multiplex PCR, the repertoire was profiled, and TCRdb retains in-frame clones only, with some absent. The data show 180,000 or so clones, with around three quarters seen just once and approximately 2.2% held by the top ten. Per the germline V gene, CDR1 is MNHEY and CDR2 is SVGAGI. The CDR3 has 15 residues. V lost 6 bases to trimming and J lost 6 bases; unmatched junction nucleotides: 11. Details on this clone: What it binds is unknown. Other DNA sequences from this sample encode an identical CDR3 as well.

The study's findings and limits: Analyses of presence and absence presupposed an approximately uniform sequencing depth across donors. A later analysis found that most CMV-associated TCR beta chains appeared HLA-restricted.

This TCR was recovered from a woman between 50 and 59 years old in good health and CMV-seronegative. The chain has TRBV6-5 and TRBJ2-7, with 10 bases fitting TRBD1. Sequencing was done on a sample of PBMCs. The CDR3 nucleotides read TGTGCCAGCAGGACCAGGGACAGGGGATTACGCGAGCAGTACTTC. This gives the protein CASRTRDRGLREQYF.